This entry concerns a single TCR beta chain. Its specificity is not known. Only in-frame clones appear in the TCRdb table, and some are missing; sequencing was by immunoSEQ multiplex PCR. The table shows around 150,000 clones, with 70% to 90% occurring only once. The sample belongs to a study of T cell responses to AZD1222 COVID-19 vaccine. General study findings and limits: Receipt of two AZD1222 doses was followed by a rise in Spike-specific TCR breadth and depth. A reported finding is that nearly half of spike-specific TCRs target unmutated variant regions. Sampled repertoires all dated from after the peak T cell response. Most donors were white British, females outnumbered males, and clonal diversity was possibly underestimated.

The length of the CDR3 is 14 residues. CDR1 and CDR2 from the germline V gene are KGHSH and LQKENI. Trimming pared 1 base from V and 5 bases from J, leaving 9 bases between. The sequence was collected from an adult in good health. The material sequenced was peripheral blood, taken on day 0 of AZD1222 vaccination. The chain carries TRBV18 and TRBJ2-1; TRBD1 might be the D (6 bases). This CDR3 is CASSPRGLHNEQFF. The CDR3 DNA reads TGTGCCAGCTCACCACGGGGGCTGCACAATGAGCAGTTCTTC.